These 30 T cell receptor beta chains came from one sample sequenced in a study of T cells after yellow fever vaccination. Using its own MiXCR run on the 5' RACE reads, TCRdb lists one record per CDR3 protein. The sample yields 40,000 to 55,000 distinct CDR3 sequences, approximately 7% seen once. Sample: CD8+ T cells not binding an NS4B(214-222) dextramer, sorted from PBMCs, taken roughly 47 days after the first yellow fever vaccination. The receptors originated from a man younger than 35 who received the YFV17D yellow fever vaccine.

This clonotype counts as medium-sized (0.01 to 0.1%). V is TRBV24-1 and J is TRBJ2-5; TRBD2 is a possible D gene (6 bases). This CDR3 contains 14 residues. CDR1 KGHDR and CDR2 SFDVKD come from the germline V gene. The V gene lost 7 bases and the J gene lost 3 bases, with 14 bases spanning the gap. The CDR3 spells CATSGWGEEETQYF. For the CDR3, the DNA is TGTGCCACCAGCGGATGGGGGGAGGAAGAGACCCAGTACTTC.

This clonotype is a singleton in its sample. A single base separates this from a much larger clone, so it may be a read error. The chain joins TRBV20-1 to TRBJ2-7; D is uncertain. The V gene's germline CDR1 is DFQATT and CDR2 SNEGSKA (reference sequence). V lost 3 bases and J 6 bases, leaving 21 bases between the germline ends. The CDR3 covers 15 residues. The CDR3 reads CSASAAATNYFEQYF. In DNA, the CDR3 is TGCAGTGCTAGTGCAGCAGCTACCAACTACTTCGAGCAGTACTTC.

This clonotype showed up just a few times. The rearrangement links TRBV7-9 to TRBJ2-7, with D perhaps assigned TRBD1 or TRBD2 (5 bases each). Trimming shortened V by 5 bases and J by 6 bases, and 23 bases separated the two germline ends. CDR1 and CDR2 from the germline V gene are SEHNR and FQNEAQ (reference sequence). There are 16 residues in the CDR3. For the CDR3, the DNA is TGTGCCAGCAGCGGGGGAAATCGGACCGCCCGTGGCGAGCAGTACGTC. This translates into CASSGGNRTARGEQYV.

This clonotype came up a few times. The chain links TRBV6-2 or TRBV6-3 to TRBJ2-5; 7 nucleotides align to TRBD1. The length of the CDR3 is 13 residues. V shed 6 bases, J shed 5 bases, and the junction held 6 bases outside the gene matches. Per the germline V gene, CDR1 is MNHEY and CDR2 is SVGEGT. The CDR3 spells CASRRDRVETQYF. The CDR3 bases are TGTGCCAGCAGACGAGACAGGGTGGAGACCCAGTACTTC.

To note about this clonotype: A much larger clone sits a single nucleotide away, making a read error possible. The chain couples TRBV20-1 to TRBJ2-7, with TRBD2 as a possible D gene (5 bases). The length of the CDR3 is 12 residues. V lost 7 bases to trimming and J lost 1 base, with 11 bases between them. CDR1 is DFQATT and CDR2 is SNEGSKA in the germline V gene (reference sequence). CDR3 sequence (DNA): TGCAGTGATAGCACGGGGTCCTACGAGCAGTACTTC. Encoded protein: CSDSTGSYEQYF.

In its sample, this clonotype was seen a few times. This chain uses TRBV7-6 with TRBJ2-1; perhaps D is TRBD1 or TRBD2 (6 bases each). The CDR3 sequence is 15 residues long. The V gene lost 4 bases and the J gene lost 10 bases, with 20 bases spanning the gap. Germline lookup yields CDR1 SGHVS and CDR2 FNYEAQ. The CDR3 spells CASSSRDWGLGEQFF. As DNA, the CDR3 is TGTGCCAGCAGCTCCCGGGACTGGGGGCTAGGAGAGCAGTTCTTC.

V usage is TRBV15 and J usage is TRBJ1-6; TRBD1 aligns across 8 bases. CDR3 size: 14 residues. Germline V CDR1 and CDR2: LNHNV, YYDKDF (reference sequence). Trimming took 5 bases from V and 9 from J; bases not matched to a gene: 6. The CDR3: CATSRDRGGSPLHF. In nucleotides, the CDR3 is TGTGCCACCAGCCGCGACAGGGGAGGTTCACCCCTCCACTTT.

In its sample, this clonotype was seen a few times. The CDR3 region is CASSQLAGSYNEQFF. CDR3 in DNA: TGCGCCAGCAGCCAACTAGCGGGGTCTTACAATGAGCAGTTCTTC. J is TRBJ2-1 and V is TRBV4-1, with 9 nucleotides matching TRBD2. Germline CDR1 is MGHRA and CDR2 is YSYEKL. CDR3 length: 15 residues. The V and J ends lost 2 bases and 4 bases, in that order; junction bases with no gene match: 3.

The V call is TRBV7-2, the J call TRBJ2-2; TRBD1 matches at 7 bases. Germline CDR1 and CDR2: SGHTA and FQGNSA. J was trimmed by 5 bases and V by 1 base; bases with no gene match: 4. The CDR3 is made up of 15 amino acids. CDR3 coding DNA: TGTGCCAGCAGCTTAGGGACAGGTCGTACCGGGGAGCTGTTTTTT. Translating gives CASSLGTGRTGELFF.

About this clonotype itself: A much larger clone differs from this one at a single base, so this may be a read error. The CDR3 does not close with the conserved phenylalanine or tryptophan, likely indicating a read error. The chain recombines TRBV20-1 with TRBJ2-1; 12 bases align to TRBD2. The ends lost 0 bases at V and 9 bases at J; junction bases unmatched: 6. CDR1 and CDR2 from the germline V gene are DFQATT and SNEGSKA (reference sequence). The CDR3 has 15 amino acids. This CDR3 is CSARDLAGGSVEQFL. Here the CDR3 DNA reads TGCAGTGCTAGAGATCTAGCGGGGGGGTCGGTTGAGCAGTTCCTC.

This clonotype has at least ten counts. The chain links TRBV7-6 to TRBJ1-5; 10 nucleotides match TRBD1. Trimming cost V 1 base and J 5 bases; bases outside gene matches: 5. Germline lookup yields CDR1 SGHVS and CDR2 FNYEAQ. CDR3 length equals 16 residues. CDR3 region: CASSLGVTGGDQPQHF. As DNA, the CDR3 is TGTGCCAGCAGCTTAGGAGTGACAGGGGGCGATCAGCCCCAGCATTTT.

This clonotype was observed many times. This chain uses TRBV29-1 with TRBJ2-7, with TRBD2 as a possible D gene (5 bases). Deletions cut 5 bases from V and 6 bases from J, with 11 bases between. CDR3 length: 11 amino acids. In germline, CDR1 is SQVTM, CDR2 ANQGSEA. The CDR3 DNA reads as TGCAGCGTTTTCCGGGGAGCCGAGCAGTACTTC. It specifies CSVFRGAEQYF.

This clonotype was found many times. The CDR3 DNA reads TGCAGTGCTAGAGCTCGACAGGGTGTCTGGGGCTACACCTTC. Translation gives CSARARQGVWGYTF. The rearrangement uses TRBV20-1 and TRBJ1-2; 7 nucleotides line up with TRBD1. This CDR3 has 14 residues. Germline V lookup: CDR1 DFQATT, CDR2 SNEGSKA (reference sequence). The V gene end was trimmed by 1 base and the J gene end by 8 bases; junction bases not matched to a gene: 10.

Comments on this clonotype: This could be a read error, since a much larger clone is one nucleotide away. V gene TRBV3-1 combines with J gene TRBJ2-3, with D uncertain. This CDR3 spans 12 amino acids. Germline CDR1 is LGHDT and CDR2 is YNNKEL (reference sequence). CDR3 loop: CASTQDADTQYF. CDR3 sequence (DNA): TGTGCCAGCACCCAAGACGCAGATACGCAGTATTTT.

The chain is built from TRBV5-4 and TRBJ2-1; 7 bases are shared with TRBD1. The germline V gene encodes CDR1 SGHNT and CDR2 YYREEE (reference sequence). J gave up 10 bases and V 9 bases, and 7 bases lay outside the gene matches. The CDR3 length is 11 residues. CDR3 sequence: CAILQGLEQFF. The CDR3 DNA reads as TGTGCCATTTTACAGGGGCTGGAGCAGTTCTTC.

This clonotype was seen a few times. The gene calls are TRBV20-1 and TRBJ1-1, with D uncertain. Germline V gene sequence: CDR1 DFQATT, CDR2 SNEGSKA (reference sequence). With 3 bases removed from V and 4 bases from J, the gap between germline ends came to 15 bases. The CDR3 contains 14 residues. The chain's CDR3 is CSASPRWGGTEAFF. The CDR3 DNA sequence: TGCAGTGCTAGTCCGAGGTGGGGTGGCACTGAAGCTTTCTTT.

This clonotype was seen a handful of times. V usage is TRBV11-2 and J usage is TRBJ2-4; D may be TRBD1 (5 bases). Germline values: CDR1 SGHAT, CDR2 FQNNGV. CDR3 size: 14 residues. V gave up 4 bases and J gave up 8 bases, with 15 bases separating them. In DNA, the CDR3 is TGTGCCAGCAGCTCAGGGCTGTTTGTTGACATTCAGTACTTC. It specifies CASSSGLFVDIQYF. The complete variable domain, with remaining parts taken from reference TRBV11-2 and TRBJ2-4, reads EAGVAQSPRYKIIEKRQSVAFWCNPISGHATLYWYQQILGQGPKLLIQFQNNGVVDDSQLPKDRFSAERLKGVDSTLKIQPAKLEDSAVYLCASSSGLFVDIQYFGAGTRLSVL.

This clonotype was recorded many times. The J gene is TRBJ2-2, the V gene TRBV4-1, with D possibly TRBD1 on 5 matching bases. There are 15 residues in the CDR3. CDR1 is MGHRA and CDR2 is YSYEKL in the germline V gene. Between the trimmed V and J ends, which lost 4 bases and 6 bases, there was a span of 15 bases. CDR3 sequence (DNA): TGCGCCAGCAGCCTCCTCGACAGCCGGGCCGGGGAGCTGTTTTTT. It codes for CASSLLDSRAGELFF.

Only a few counts were recorded for this clonotype. The rearrangement links TRBV7-3 to TRBJ2-3, with 11 nucleotides matching TRBD2. The CDR3 extends over 19 amino acids. Germline CDR1 is SGHTA and CDR2 is FQGTGA. The V gene end was trimmed by 0 bases and the J gene end by 0 bases; junction bases not matched to a gene: 8. As DNA, the CDR3 is TGTGCCAGCAGCTTAACGACTAGCGGGGTACCCTGGAGCACAGATACGCAGTATTTT. Protein sequence: CASSLTTSGVPWSTDTQYF.

This clonotype was counted at least ten times. The chain carries TRBV20-1 and TRBJ2-2; D is uncertain. This CDR3 comprises 13 residues. The germline V gene has CDR1 DFQATT and CDR2 SNEGSKA (reference sequence). With 3 bases removed from V and 0 bases from J, the gap between germline ends came to 5 bases. The CDR3 DNA reads as TGCAGTGCTAGTGACGCGAACACCGGGGAGCTGTTTTTT. Translating gives CSASDANTGELFF.

This clonotype was observed many times. The CDR3 DNA follows: TGTGCCAGCAGCCCTAGCGGGGGGTCCTACAATGAGCAGTTCTTC. This encodes CASSPSGGSYNEQFF. The V gene is TRBV7-6, the J gene TRBJ2-1; 11 bases line up with TRBD2. Per germline, CDR1 SGHVS and CDR2 FNYEAQ. With 5 bases clipped from V and 1 base from J, the junction kept 1 base outside the gene matches. The CDR3 sequence is 15 residues long.

The genes are TRBV12-3 or TRBV12-4 and TRBJ1-2; TRBD1 might be the D (6 bases). This CDR3 contains 13 residues. V was clipped by 6 bases and J by 4 bases, with 12 bases between them. CDR3 sequence: CASSPGQPYGYTF. For the CDR3, the DNA is TGTGCCAGCAGCCCCGGACAGCCCTATGGCTACACCTTC.

There are many counts of this clonotype. The CDR3 DNA is TGCGCCAGCAGCTGGAGTAGCGGCGTATTGCCTGATACGCAGTATTTT. Amino acids: CASSWSSGVLPDTQYF. The rearrangement links TRBV5-1 to TRBJ2-3, with D tentatively TRBD2 (6 bases). V was pared by 3 bases and J by 6 bases, with 20 bases between. The germline gives CDR1 SGHRS, CDR2 YFSETQ. The CDR3 has 16 amino acids. The whole variable domain, remainder taken from reference TRBV5-1 and TRBJ2-3, is KAGVTQTPRYLIKTRGQQVTLSCSPISGHRSVSWYQQTPGQGLQFLFEYFSETQRNKGNFPGRFSGRQFSNSRSEMNVSTLELGDSALYLCASSWSSGVLPDTQYFGPGTRLTVL.

The V gene is TRBV5-1, the J gene TRBJ2-1, with D uncertain. Germline assignment: CDR1 SGHRS and CDR2 YFSETQ. V was clipped by 2 bases and J by 5 bases, with 5 bases between them. CDR3 size: 12 residues. The CDR3 here is CASSFIDNEQFF. In DNA form, the CDR3 reads TGCGCCAGCAGCTTTATAGACAATGAGCAGTTCTTC. The whole variable domain, remainder taken from reference TRBV5-1 and TRBJ2-1, is KAGVTQTPRYLIKTRGQQVTLSCSPISGHRSVSWYQQTPGQGLQFLFEYFSETQRNKGNFPGRFSGRQFSNSRSEMNVSTLELGDSALYLCASSFIDNEQFFGPGTRLTVL.

This clonotype has a count of ten or more. The chain joins TRBV27 to TRBJ2-1; TRBD2 matches 7 bases. V shed 5 bases and J 9 bases; nucleotides not matched to a gene: 4. CDR3 length: 12 residues. Germline CDR1 reads MNHEY; CDR2 reads SMNVEV (reference sequence). In DNA form, the CDR3 reads TGTGCCAGCAGTCCAAAGCGGGGTGAGCAGTTCTTC. Amino acid sequence: CASSPKRGEQFF.

This clonotype was seen repeatedly, ten times or more. This rearrangement joins TRBV2 to TRBJ2-5; either TRBD1 or TRBD2 may supply D (5 bases each). V lost 4 bases and J 10 bases, leaving 22 bases between the germline ends. The CDR3 loop spans 15 amino acids. Germline CDR1 reads SNHLY; CDR2 reads FYNNEI. The CDR3 sequence is CASSGVKRDPKIQYF. The CDR3 DNA sequence: TGTGCCAGCAGTGGGGTTAAGAGGGACCCTAAAATCCAGTACTTC.

In its sample, this clonotype was seen a few times. The chain recombines TRBV20-1 with TRBJ2-1, with TRBD2 matching 7 bases. Germline V gene sequence: CDR1 DFQATT, CDR2 SNEGSKA (reference sequence). J was trimmed by 7 bases and V by 6 bases; bases with no gene match: 6. This CDR3 comprises 12 residues. CDR3 coding DNA: TGCAGTGCGGATGGGGGGGGGAATGAGCAGTTCTTC. Translated: CSADGGGNEQFF.

This clonotype is a singleton in its sample. With a much larger clone just one base away, this may be a read error. This chain joins TRBV7-6 and TRBJ1-4; D is unclear. The ends were cut back, 5 bases at V and 5 bases at J, with 6 bases in the middle. The CDR3 has 12 amino acids. Germline V gives CDR1 SGHVS, CDR2 FNYEAQ. The CDR3 reads CASSPTNEKLFF. The CDR3 nucleotides are TGTGCCAGCAGCCCGACGAATGAAAAACTGTTTTTT.

This clonotype was counted only a few times. This chain connects TRBV5-1 to TRBJ2-7; 11 bases line up with TRBD2. CDR1 is SGHRS and CDR2 is YFSETQ in the germline V gene. Germline trimming cut 3 bases from V and 0 bases from J; bases unmatched to any gene: 2. The CDR3 length is 15 residues. The CDR3 reads CASSSSGGISYEQYF. In nucleotides, the CDR3 is TGCGCCAGCAGCTCTAGCGGGGGGATCTCCTACGAGCAGTACTTC.

There are a few counts of this clonotype. The rearrangement uses TRBV30 and TRBJ1-5; a weak D match, TRBD1 (5 bases). Trimming left V 1 base short and J 7 bases short, with 14 bases between. From germline, CDR1 is GTSNPN and CDR2 SVGIG (reference sequence). This CDR3 is built from 14 residues. The CDR3 nucleotides read TGTGCCTGGAGTGACAGGTGGTTTGGGCAGCCCCAGCATTTT. Its protein product is CAWSDRWFGQPQHF.